The present T cell receptor beta chain was sequenced within a study of shared clonotypes between healthy human individuals. Overall study results and limits: It was observed that roughly 5% of naive CD4 clonotypes were shared across a handful of donors.

Original analysis: Filtering differed because ImmunoSEQ produced junction-only sequences that carried no quality scores. Repertoires were generated with immunoSEQ multiplex PCR, while TCRdb's copy carries only in-frame clones and drops some. That table is the source of V, J and clone size, and D and trimming were worked out from the DNA. The sample includes about 1.4 million clones, roughly 96% of them seen just once. As for this clone: Its antigen is not identified.

This CDR3 contains 16 residues. Germline V gives CDR1 MNHNY, CDR2 SVGAGI (reference sequence). V dropped 6 bases and J dropped 5; count of bases not matched to a gene: 9. The sample comprised naive CD4+ T cells sorted from blood. Described subset: CD45RA+ positively selected. The TCR was taken from a young man in good health. The chain recombines TRBV6-6 with TRBJ2-7; 14 bases are a match to TRBD2. This CDR3 reads CASSQGTSGSGDEQYF. DNA for the CDR3: TGTGCCAGCAGCCAGGGGACTAGCGGGAGTGGCGACGAGCAGTACTTC.